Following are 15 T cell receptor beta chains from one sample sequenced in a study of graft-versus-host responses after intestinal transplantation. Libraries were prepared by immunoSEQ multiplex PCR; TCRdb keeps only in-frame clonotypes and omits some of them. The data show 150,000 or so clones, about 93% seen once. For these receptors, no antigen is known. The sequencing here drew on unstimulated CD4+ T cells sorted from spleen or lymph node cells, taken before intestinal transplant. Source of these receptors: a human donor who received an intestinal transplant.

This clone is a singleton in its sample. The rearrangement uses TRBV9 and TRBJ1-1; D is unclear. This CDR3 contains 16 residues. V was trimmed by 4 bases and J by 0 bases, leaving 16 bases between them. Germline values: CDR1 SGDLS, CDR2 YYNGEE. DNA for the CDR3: TGTGCCAGCAGCCCTCCACAGTCGTCATTGAACACTGAAGCTTTCTTT. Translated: CASSPPQSSLNTEAFF. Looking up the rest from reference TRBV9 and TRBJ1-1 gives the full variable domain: DSGVTQTPKHLITATGQRVTLRCSPRSGDLSVYWYQQSLDQGLQFLIQYYNGEERAKGNILERFSAQQFPDLHSELNLSSLELGDSALYFCASSPPQSSLNTEAFFGQGTRLTVV.

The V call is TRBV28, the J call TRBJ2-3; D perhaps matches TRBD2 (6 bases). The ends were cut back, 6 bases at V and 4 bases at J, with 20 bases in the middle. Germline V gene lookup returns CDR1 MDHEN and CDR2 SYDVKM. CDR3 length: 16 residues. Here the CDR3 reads CASRRIGTLTPDTQYF. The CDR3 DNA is TGTGCCAGCAGACGTATCGGGACTCTCACCCCAGATACGCAGTATTTT. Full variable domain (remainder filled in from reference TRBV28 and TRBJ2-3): DVKVTQSSRYLVKRTGEKVFLECVQDMDHENMFWYRQDPGLGLRLIYFSYDVKMKEKGDIPEGYSVSREKKERFSLILESASTNQTSMYLCASRRIGTLTPDTQYFGPGTRLTVL.

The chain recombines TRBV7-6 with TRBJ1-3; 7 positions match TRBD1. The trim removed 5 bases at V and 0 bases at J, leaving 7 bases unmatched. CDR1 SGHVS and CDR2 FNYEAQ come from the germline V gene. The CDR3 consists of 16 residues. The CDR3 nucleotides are TGTGCCAGCAGCCCAACAGGGGACCACTCTGGAAACACCATATATTTT. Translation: CASSPTGDHSGNTIYF.

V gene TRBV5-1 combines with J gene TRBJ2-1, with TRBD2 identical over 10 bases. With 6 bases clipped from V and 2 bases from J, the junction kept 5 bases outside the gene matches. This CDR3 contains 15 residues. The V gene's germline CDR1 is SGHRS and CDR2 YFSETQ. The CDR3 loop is CASKLAGGTYNEQFF. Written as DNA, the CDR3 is TGCGCCAGCAAGTTAGCGGGAGGTACCTACAATGAGCAGTTCTTC.

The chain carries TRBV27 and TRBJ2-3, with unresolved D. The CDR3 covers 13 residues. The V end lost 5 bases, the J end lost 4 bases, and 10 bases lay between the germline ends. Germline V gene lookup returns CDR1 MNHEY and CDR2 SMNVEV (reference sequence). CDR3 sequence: CASSRPDSDTQYF. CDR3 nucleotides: TGTGCCAGCAGTCGGCCGGATTCAGATACGCAGTATTTT.

This CDR3 is CASSIGRVNPYNEQFF. The DNA for the CDR3 is TGTGCCAGTAGTATAGGTCGGGTCAACCCCTACAATGAGCAGTTCTTC. The rearrangement links TRBV19 to TRBJ2-1; D is undetermined. In germline, CDR1 is LNHDA, CDR2 SQIVND (reference sequence). The CDR3 sequence is 16 residues long. V was shortened by 1 base and J by 2 bases, with 12 bases between the two germline ends.

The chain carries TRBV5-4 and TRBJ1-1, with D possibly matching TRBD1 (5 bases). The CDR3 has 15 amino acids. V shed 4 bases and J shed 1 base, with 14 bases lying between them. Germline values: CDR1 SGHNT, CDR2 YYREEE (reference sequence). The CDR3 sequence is CASSPPGRTNTEAFF. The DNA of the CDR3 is TGTGCCAGCAGCCCCCCGGGACGGACGAACACTGAAGCTTTCTTT.

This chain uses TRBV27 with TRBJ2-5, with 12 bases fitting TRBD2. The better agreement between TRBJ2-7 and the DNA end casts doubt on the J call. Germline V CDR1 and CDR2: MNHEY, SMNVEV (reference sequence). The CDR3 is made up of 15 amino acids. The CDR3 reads CASSPLAGGPYEQYF. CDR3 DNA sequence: TGTGCCAGCAGTCCACTAGCGGGAGGACCCTACGAGCAGTACTTC.

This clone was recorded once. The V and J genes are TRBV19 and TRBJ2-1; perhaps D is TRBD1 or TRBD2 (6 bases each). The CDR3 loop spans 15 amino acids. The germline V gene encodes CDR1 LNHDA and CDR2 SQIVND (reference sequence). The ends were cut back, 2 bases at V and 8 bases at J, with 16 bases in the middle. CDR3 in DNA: TGTGCCAGTAGTATAAGGGGGGTGACTAGTTATGAGCAGTTCTTC. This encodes CASSIRGVTSYEQFF.

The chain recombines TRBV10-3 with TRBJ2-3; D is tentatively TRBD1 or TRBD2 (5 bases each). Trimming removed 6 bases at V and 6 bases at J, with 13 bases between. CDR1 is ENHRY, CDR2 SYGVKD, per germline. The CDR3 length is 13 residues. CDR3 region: CAIRRDPKDTQYF. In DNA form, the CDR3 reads TGTGCCATCAGGAGGGACCCGAAGGATACGCAGTATTTT.

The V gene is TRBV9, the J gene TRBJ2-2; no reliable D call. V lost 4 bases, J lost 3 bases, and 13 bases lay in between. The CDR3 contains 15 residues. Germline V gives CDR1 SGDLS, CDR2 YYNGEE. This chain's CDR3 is CASSSPHSYTGELFF. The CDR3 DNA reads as TGTGCCAGCAGCTCCCCCCACTCATACACCGGGGAGCTGTTTTTT. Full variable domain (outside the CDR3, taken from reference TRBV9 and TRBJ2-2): DSGVTQTPKHLITATGQRVTLRCSPRSGDLSVYWYQQSLDQGLQFLIQYYNGEERAKGNILERFSAQQFPDLHSELNLSSLELGDSALYFCASSSPHSYTGELFFGEGSRLTVL.

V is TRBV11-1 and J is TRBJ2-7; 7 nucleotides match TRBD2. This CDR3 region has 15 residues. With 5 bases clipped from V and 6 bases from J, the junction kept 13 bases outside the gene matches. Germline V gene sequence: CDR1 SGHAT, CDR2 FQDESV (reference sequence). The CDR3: CASSRGTTTWGEQYF. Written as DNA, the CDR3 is TGTGCCAGCAGCCGGGGGACTACAACCTGGGGCGAGCAGTACTTC.

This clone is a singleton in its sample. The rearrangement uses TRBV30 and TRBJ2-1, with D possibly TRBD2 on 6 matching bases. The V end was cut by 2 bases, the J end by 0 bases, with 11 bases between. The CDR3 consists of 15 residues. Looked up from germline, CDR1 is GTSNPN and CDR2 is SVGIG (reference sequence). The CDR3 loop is CAWSNSGYSYNEQFF. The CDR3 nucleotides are TGTGCCTGGAGTAATAGCGGCTACTCCTACAATGAGCAGTTCTTC.

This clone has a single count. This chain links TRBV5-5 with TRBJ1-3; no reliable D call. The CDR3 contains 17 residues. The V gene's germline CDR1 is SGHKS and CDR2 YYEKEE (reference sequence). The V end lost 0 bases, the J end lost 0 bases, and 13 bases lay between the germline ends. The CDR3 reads CASSLGHEFSSGNTIYF. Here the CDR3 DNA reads TGTGCCAGCAGCTTGGGGCATGAGTTTAGCTCTGGAAACACCATATATTTT.

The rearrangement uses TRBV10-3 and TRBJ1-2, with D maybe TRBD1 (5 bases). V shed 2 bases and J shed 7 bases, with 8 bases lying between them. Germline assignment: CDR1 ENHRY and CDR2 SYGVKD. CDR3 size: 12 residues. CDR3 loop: CAISEIRGGYTF. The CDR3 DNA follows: TGTGCCATCAGTGAGATAAGGGGTGGCTACACCTTC.